One and the same sample provided the 24 T cell receptor beta chains below, sequenced in a study of Graves' ophthalmopathy and Graves' hyperthyroidism. Scientists amplified the TCR beta CDR3 regions from RNA transcripts. HTBI primers primed a first-round RT-PCR, and a second-round multiplex PCR followed. One entry per CDR3 protein, called by TCRdb with MiXCR from the multiplex PCR reads. The sample lists hundreds of thousands of distinct CDR3 sequences; 40% were seen once. Sequences were obtained from peripheral blood. These receptors were obtained from an adult man with Graves' ophthalmopathy.

Concerning this clonotype itself: The final CDR3 position lacks the conserved phenylalanine or tryptophan, pointing to a likely read error. No DNA is shown, since the ends of the CDR3 on it are uncertain; the CDR3 is the one TCRdb lists. The CDR3 is CASRPRQGAGANVLSL. The V call is TRBV7-2, the J call TRBJ2-6; TRBD1 is taken as the D call from the table, unchecked against the DNA. The CDR3 is 16 amino acids in total, end residues counted. The germline V gene encodes CDR1 SGHTA and CDR2 FQGNSA.

The V call is TRBV6-1, the J call TRBJ2-7, with TRBD1 matching 7 bases. With V trimmed by 1 base and J by 2 bases, 5 bases remained unmatched. The CDR3 covers 15 residues. The germline V gene encodes CDR1 MNHNS and CDR2 SASEGT. The CDR3 spells CASSEEQGITYEQYF. In DNA, the CDR3 is TGTGCCAGCAGTGAAGAACAGGGGATCACCTACGAGCAGTACTTC.

This clonotype has ten or more counts. V and J are TRBV2 and TRBJ1-5, with 7 bases lining up with TRBD1. The V gene end was trimmed by 4 bases and the J gene end by 5 bases; junction bases not matched to a gene: 5. The CDR3 spans 14 residues. CDR1 SNHLY and CDR2 FYNNEI come from the germline V gene. Here the CDR3 DNA reads TGTGCCAGCAGTGTTCGGCAGGGGGATCAGCCCCAGCATTTT. This sequence encodes CASSVRQGDQPQHF.

This sequence joins TRBV7-9 and TRBJ2-7, with TRBD2 matching over 12 bases. Germline V gene lookup returns CDR1 SEHNR and CDR2 FQNEAQ (reference sequence). The CDR3 has 16 amino acids. V was clipped by 6 bases and J by 6 bases; unmatched bases: 12. CDR3 residues: CASSSSGLAGSGEQYF. CDR3 nucleotides: TGTGCCAGCAGTTCCTCCGGACTAGCGGGATCTGGCGAGCAGTACTTC.

This clonotype was counted many times. The rearrangement links TRBV13 to TRBJ1-1, with unresolved D. The CDR3 covers 14 residues. V lost 0 bases and J 1 base, leaving 6 bases between the germline ends. Germline values: CDR1 PRHDT, CDR2 FYEKMQ (reference sequence). The CDR3 here is CASSLGHENTEAFF. In nucleotides, the CDR3 is TGTGCCAGCAGCTTAGGCCACGAGAACACTGAAGCTTTCTTT. The complete variable domain, with remaining parts taken from reference TRBV13 and TRBJ1-1, reads AAGVIQSPRHLIKEKRETATLKCYPIPRHDTVYWYQQGPGQDPQFLISFYEKMQSDKGSIPDRFSAQQFSDYHSELNMSSLELGDSALYFCASSLGHENTEAFFGQGTRLTVV.

Many counts were recorded for this clonotype. The V gene is TRBV19, the J gene TRBJ2-6; 9 nucleotides agree with TRBD1. This CDR3 comprises 18 residues. The ends lost 4 bases at V and 0 bases at J; junction bases unmatched: 7. Germline CDR1 is LNHDA and CDR2 is SQIVND (reference sequence). CDR3 region: CASSRFGQGRSGANVLTF. DNA for the CDR3: TGTGCCAGTAGTAGGTTCGGACAGGGGCGCTCTGGGGCCAACGTCCTGACTTTC.

This chain connects TRBV5-5 to TRBJ2-7, with TRBD1 identical over 7 bases. The junction had 6 bases not matched to a gene; V was cut back by 1 base and J by 2 bases. Germline V gene sequence: CDR1 SGHKS, CDR2 YYEKEE (reference sequence). This CDR3 region has 15 residues. CDR3 in DNA: TGTGCCAGCAGCTTGTTAGGGGACAGTCCCTACGAGCAGTACTTC. Protein: CASSLLGDSPYEQYF.

The CDR3 DNA reads TGCAGTGCTAGAGATCGTGGGTATCGAGAGACCCAGTACTTC. This codes for CSARDRGYRETQYF. The chain has TRBV20-1 and TRBJ2-5; no definite D call. The CDR3 extends over 14 amino acids. V was shortened by 0 bases and J by 4 bases, with 12 bases between the two germline ends. The germline V gene encodes CDR1 DFQATT and CDR2 SNEGSKA (reference sequence).

This clonotype occurred many times. This sequence joins TRBV29-1 and TRBJ1-1, with 8 bases lining up with TRBD1. Germline V gene lookup returns CDR1 SQVTM and CDR2 ANQGSEA. V was pared by 5 bases and J by 1 base, with 9 bases of the junction left unmatched. CDR3 length: 15 amino acids. This chain's CDR3 is CSVSDRGNANTEAFF. CDR3 DNA: TGCAGCGTTAGTGACAGGGGCAACGCGAACACTGAAGCTTTCTTT.

With respect to this clonotype: Relative to the germline gene, one junction end is altered; a read error may explain this. The chain combines TRBV5-6 with TRBJ1-3, with D possibly matching TRBD1 (6 bases). Germline loops: CDR1 SGHDT, CDR2 YYEEEE. The CDR3 length is 15 residues. The CDR3: CASSATGLSRNTIYF. The CDR3 coding sequence is TGTGCCAGCAGTGCGACAGGACTCTCTAGAAACACCATATATTTT.

This clonotype has only a few counts. The chain employs TRBV4-2 and TRBJ2-7; D gene uncertain. The germline V gene encodes CDR1 LGHNA and CDR2 YNFKEQ. V lost 0 bases, J lost 5 bases, and 14 bases lay in between. This CDR3 contains 15 residues. CDR3 in DNA: TGTGCCAGCAGCCAAGATCCCACCCAGTCCCACGAGCAGTACTTC. It encodes CASSQDPTQSHEQYF.

In its sample, this clonotype was seen many times. The chain recombines TRBV10-3 with TRBJ2-7; 9 nucleotides align to TRBD1. Germline-derived CDR1 and CDR2 are ENHRY and SYGVKD. V lost 9 bases, J lost 5 bases, and 5 bases stayed unmatched. The CDR3 extends over 12 amino acids. CDR3 DNA sequence: TGTGCCATACGGACAGGGGCCCACGAGCAGTACTTC. Translating it yields CAIRTGAHEQYF.

The chain employs TRBV10-3 and TRBJ2-5; tentatively, D is TRBD1 (5 bases). CDR3 length: 13 amino acids. Per the germline V gene, CDR1 is ENHRY and CDR2 is SYGVKD. V shed 4 bases and J shed 7 bases, with 13 bases lying between them. CDR3 DNA sequence: TGTGCCATCAGTGCGACAGCTCCGGGGACCCAGTACTTC. This encodes CAISATAPGTQYF.

On this clonotype itself: This may be a read error: a much more frequent sequence differs by one nucleotide. The rearrangement joins TRBV25-1 to TRBJ1-2, with unresolved D. The V end lost 5 bases, the J end lost 9 bases, and 19 bases lay between the germline ends. The CDR3 is 14 residues long. The germline V gene has CDR1 MGHDK and CDR2 SYGVNS. Written as DNA, the CDR3 is TGTGCCAGCAGTTATCGTCTACAGCAAGCTAGCTACACCTTC. Translating it yields CASSYRLQQASYTF.

This clonotype occurred a few times. One end of the junction fails to match germline, which may point to a read error. V usage is TRBV10-3 and J usage is TRBJ2-7; possibly TRBD1 or TRBD2 for D (6 bases each). The CDR3 length is 13 residues. CDR1 ENHRY and CDR2 SYGVKD come from the germline V gene. This CDR3 is CASQTGRSYQQYF. The DNA for the CDR3 is TGTGCCAGCCAAACAGGGAGGTCCTACCAGCAGTACTTC.

This clonotype was picked up many times. The chain links TRBV9 to TRBJ1-1; 9 nucleotides align to TRBD1. The length of the CDR3 is 15 residues. The germline CDR1 and CDR2 sequences are SGDLS and YYNGEE. With 4 bases clipped from V and 1 base from J, the junction kept 5 bases outside the gene matches. CDR3 DNA: TGTGCCAGCAGCCCGACAGGGGGGGGGAACACTGAAGCTTTCTTT. Translating gives CASSPTGGGNTEAFF. The full variable domain, in which reference TRBV9 and TRBJ1-1 provide the parts outside the CDR3, is DSGVTQTPKHLITATGQRVTLRCSPRSGDLSVYWYQQSLDQGLQFLIQYYNGEERAKGNILERFSAQQFPDLHSELNLSSLELGDSALYFCASSPTGGGNTEAFFGQGTRLTVV.

This chain uses TRBV25-1 with TRBJ1-1, with no clear D. There are 14 residues in the CDR3. Trimming cost V 7 bases and J 2 bases, with 14 bases left between them. From germline, CDR1 is MGHDK and CDR2 SYGVNS. The CDR3 spells CASTRKTSNTEAFF. The DNA of the CDR3 is TGTGCCAGCACGAGAAAGACATCCAACACTGAAGCTTTCTTT.

This clonotype was recorded at least ten times. The chain employs TRBV10-3 and TRBJ1-1, with 8 bases lining up with TRBD1. CDR1 ENHRY and CDR2 SYGVKD come from the germline V gene. This CDR3 contains 13 residues. The V gene end was trimmed by 10 bases and the J gene end by 1 base; junction bases not matched to a gene: 5. CDR3 sequence reads: CATRQGRNTEAFF. The DNA for the CDR3 is TGTGCCACCCGACAGGGGCGGAACACTGAAGCTTTCTTT.

About this clonotype: No conserved phenylalanine or tryptophan ends this CDR3, so it is likely a read error. The chain carries TRBV19 and TRBJ1-1; D call uncertain. The ends were cut back, 5 bases at V and 1 base at J, with 8 bases in the middle. The CDR3 totals 13 residues. Germline CDR1 and CDR2: LNHDA and SQIVND (reference sequence). CDR3 loop: CASSWARNTEAFS. The CDR3 DNA reads as TGTGCCAGTAGTTGGGCCCGGAACACTGAAGCTTTCTCT.

This clonotype was observed a few times. This rearrangement joins TRBV20-1 to TRBJ1-2; 8 bases agree with TRBD1. The CDR3 is 12 amino acids. Germline values: CDR1 DFQATT, CDR2 SNEGSKA (reference sequence). V dropped 4 bases and J dropped 7; count of bases not matched to a gene: 5. This chain's CDR3 is CSATRQGSGYTF. The CDR3 region has the DNA TGCAGTGCTACGCGACAGGGGTCTGGCTACACCTTC.

This clonotype occurred a few times. The chain has TRBV11-2 and TRBJ1-3, with 7 positions matching TRBD1. The CDR3 is made up of 14 amino acids. Trimming removed 10 bases from V and 1 base from J; junction bases left unmatched: 7. The germline gives CDR1 SGHAT, CDR2 FQNNGV. The CDR3 nucleotides read TGTGCCACCGCACAGGGGACGTCTGGAAACACCATATATTTT. It is translated as CATAQGTSGNTIYF.

This rearrangement joins TRBV7-3 to TRBJ2-3; the D is unclear. V lost 2 bases, J lost 8 bases, and 8 bases lay in between. This CDR3 comprises 12 residues. Per the germline V gene, CDR1 is SGHTA and CDR2 is FQGTGA. CDR3 coding DNA: TGTGCCAGCAGCTTACTCCTGGGTACGCAGTATTTT. Translated, it gives CASSLLLGTQYF.

With regard to this clonotype: A much larger clone is a single base away; this may be a read error. The chain links TRBV7-2 to TRBJ1-2; D perhaps matches TRBD1 (5 bases). Germline V gene lookup returns CDR1 SGHTA and CDR2 FQGNSA. The CDR3 runs 16 residues. Written as DNA, the CDR3 is TGTGCCGGCAGCTTAGCTGGGGCGCCGGGTAACTATGGCTACACCTTC. Its translation: CAGSLAGAPGNYGYTF. The whole variable domain, filled in from reference TRBV7-2 and TRBJ1-2, reads GAGVSQSPSNKVTEKGKDVELRCDPISGHTALYWYRQSLGQGLEFLIYFQGNSAPDKSGLPSDRFSAERTGGSVSTLTIQRTQQEDSAVYLCAGSLAGAPGNYGYTFGSGTRLTVV.

The chain is built from TRBV5-1 and TRBJ1-4; possible D gene TRBD1, 5 bases. Germline V gives CDR1 SGHRS, CDR2 YFSETQ. The CDR3 is made up of 14 amino acids. V was trimmed by 1 base and J by 3 bases, leaving 7 bases between them. In DNA, the CDR3 is TGCGCCAGCAGCTTGCTGGGACCTAATGAAAAACTGTTTTTT. Encoded protein: CASSLLGPNEKLFF.